These 18 T cell receptor beta chains came from one sample sequenced in a study of graft-versus-host responses after intestinal transplantation. Their antigens are not known. Sequencing was performed with immunoSEQ multiplex PCR; in TCRdb, only in-frame clones are kept and a portion is missing. Among over 90,000 clones listed, about 91% were seen once. The sequenced sample was unstimulated CD8+ T cells sorted from spleen or lymph node cells, obtained before intestinal transplant. The source is a human donor who received an intestinal transplant.

This clone was seen a single time. CDR3 protein: CATSRGSGAGAANTGELFF. The CDR3 DNA is TGTGCCACCAGCAGAGGATCTGGGGCGGGGGCAGCGAACACCGGGGAGCTGTTTTTT. The V call is TRBV15, the J call TRBJ2-2; weak D call: TRBD2 (7 bases). Between the trimmed V and J ends, which lost 1 base and 0 bases, there was a span of 18 bases. The CDR3 is 19 residues long. Germline V gene sequence: CDR1 LNHNV, CDR2 YYDKDF (reference sequence).

The rearrangement links TRBV6-1 to TRBJ2-7, with a tentative D call TRBD1 (5 bases). The CDR3 is made up of 15 amino acids. Deletions cut 1 base from V and 3 bases from J, with 13 bases between. Per the germline V gene, CDR1 is MNHNS and CDR2 is SASEGT. DNA for the CDR3: TGTGCCAGCAGTGAAGGGGCCAGGGTCTACTACGAGCAGTACTTC. Protein product: CASSEGARVYYEQYF.

V usage is TRBV5-4 and J usage is TRBJ1-2; 11 nucleotides match TRBD1. Per the germline V gene, CDR1 is SGHNT and CDR2 is YYREEE (reference sequence). Germline trimming cut 0 bases from V and 5 bases from J; bases unmatched to any gene: 3. The CDR3 consists of 15 residues. The CDR3 sequence is CASSLGTGGGYGYTF. CDR3 DNA sequence: TGTGCCAGCAGCTTGGGGACAGGGGGCGGGTATGGCTACACCTTC.

This sequence joins TRBV5-1 and TRBJ2-2, with D uncertain. Per germline, CDR1 SGHRS and CDR2 YFSETQ. CDR3 length: 11 amino acids. V dropped 4 bases and J dropped 6 bases, with 4 bases sitting between them. The CDR3 nucleotides read TGCGCCAGCAGCCTTCCCGGGGAGCTGTTTTTT. The encoded protein is CASSLPGELFF. Looking up the rest from reference TRBV5-1 and TRBJ2-2 gives the full variable domain: KAGVTQTPRYLIKTRGQQVTLSCSPISGHRSVSWYQQTPGQGLQFLFEYFSETQRNKGNFPGRFSGRQFSNSRSEMNVSTLELGDSALYLCASSLPGELFFGEGSRLTVL.

The chain recombines TRBV7-9 with TRBJ2-5, with D unresolved. V gave up 1 base and J gave up 0 bases, with 3 bases separating them. Germline-derived CDR1 and CDR2 are SEHNR and FQNEAQ (reference sequence). CDR3 length: 13 amino acids. The CDR3 here is CASSLDNQETQYF. CDR3 nucleotide sequence: TGTGCCAGCAGCTTAGACAACCAAGAGACCCAGTACTTC.

V usage is TRBV4-3 and J usage is TRBJ2-7; no clear D. The CDR3 extends over 16 amino acids. V lost 0 bases, J lost 2 bases, and 14 bases lay in between. The germline gives CDR1 LGHNA, CDR2 YSLEER. Here the CDR3 DNA reads TGCGCCAGCAGCCAAGAGACGTCTAGTTGGGCCTACGAGCAGTACTTC. This encodes CASSQETSSWAYEQYF.

This chain uses TRBV9 with TRBJ2-7, with 9 bases matching TRBD2. Germline loops: CDR1 SGDLS, CDR2 YYNGEE. The CDR3 covers 16 residues. Trimming removed 1 base from V and 4 bases from J; junction bases left unmatched: 9. CDR3 amino acids: CASSVFPSGALYEQYF. CDR3 DNA: TGTGCCAGCAGCGTATTCCCTAGCGGGGCCTTATACGAGCAGTACTTC.

As DNA, the CDR3 is TGTGCCAGCATAGTCAGGGATGCTGAAGCTTTCTTT. The encoded protein is CASIVRDAEAFF. The chain joins TRBV7-9 to TRBJ1-1; D is possibly TRBD1 (5 bases). CDR1 is SEHNR and CDR2 is FQNEAQ in the germline V gene (reference sequence). V was cut by 7 bases and J by 6 bases, with 12 bases left in between. The CDR3 has 12 amino acids.

This clone was detected only once. V and J are TRBV28 and TRBJ2-7; weak D call: TRBD2 (6 bases). Germline V gene sequence: CDR1 MDHEN, CDR2 SYDVKM. Trimming cost V 6 bases and J 2 bases, with 20 bases left between them. The CDR3 consists of 16 residues. CDR3 in DNA: TGTGCCAGCAGCCTACCCGAAGATCTAGCGCCCTACGAGCAGTACTTC. Amino acid sequence: CASSLPEDLAPYEQYF.

This rearrangement joins TRBV19 to TRBJ2-1; 7 nucleotides align to TRBD2. CDR1 and CDR2 from the germline V gene are LNHDA and SQIVND (reference sequence). This CDR3 region has 15 residues. V dropped 3 bases and J dropped 3; count of bases not matched to a gene: 5. CDR3 nucleotide sequence: TGTGCCAGTAGTATCTCAGCGGGGAACTACAATGAGCAGTTCTTC. It yields the protein CASSISAGNYNEQFF.

This clone was seen only a few times. The chain couples TRBV6-5 to TRBJ2-3; 8 bases are a match to TRBD1. J was trimmed by 2 bases and V by 1 base; bases with no gene match: 5. The CDR3 sequence is 16 residues long. Per the germline V gene, CDR1 is MNHEY and CDR2 is SVGAGI. The CDR3 spells CASSYLQGGFTDTQYF. The CDR3 nucleotides are TGTGCCAGCAGTTACTTACAGGGGGGTTTCACAGATACGCAGTATTTT.

This chain uses TRBV28 with TRBJ1-4, with a weak D call TRBD1 (6 bases). The CDR3 is made up of 16 amino acids. V was trimmed by 7 bases and J by 7 bases, leaving 22 bases between them. Germline CDR1 reads MDHEN; CDR2 reads SYDVKM. CDR3: CASTLGSWSGAEKLFF. DNA of the CDR3: TGTGCCAGCACCTTGGGCAGTTGGTCAGGGGCTGAAAAACTGTTTTTT.

The rearrangement joins TRBV5-1 to TRBJ2-2; D not resolved. The germline V and J ends were trimmed by 4 bases and 4 bases, with 11 bases remaining between them. CDR3 length equals 14 residues. Germline V gene sequence: CDR1 SGHRS, CDR2 YFSETQ. The CDR3 loop reads CASSAGALTGELFF. The CDR3 DNA follows: TGCGCCAGCAGCGCCGGAGCTCTCACCGGGGAGCTGTTTTTT.

This clone showed up just once. The chain employs TRBV7-2 and TRBJ2-3; the match to TRBD1 covers 9 bases. Per the germline V gene, CDR1 is SGHTA and CDR2 is FQGNSA. V lost 1 base to trimming and J lost 6 bases; unmatched junction nucleotides: 11. The CDR3 sequence is 17 residues long. CDR3 amino acids: CASSLGRDRAWGDTQYF. The CDR3 DNA follows: TGTGCCAGCAGCTTAGGACGGGACAGGGCATGGGGGGATACGCAGTATTTT.

V and J are TRBV9 and TRBJ2-7, with 8 bases identical to TRBD2. Germline lookup yields CDR1 SGDLS and CDR2 YYNGEE. After removal of 3 bases from V and 3 bases from J, the junction contained 5 bases not matched to a gene. The CDR3 is made up of 14 amino acids. CDR3 residues: CASSGAGDGYEQYF. CDR3 coding DNA: TGTGCCAGCAGCGGAGCGGGAGACGGCTACGAGCAGTACTTC.

The chain recombines TRBV10-3 with TRBJ2-7; 8 positions match TRBD2. Germline V lookup: CDR1 ENHRY, CDR2 SYGVKD. CDR3 length: 17 residues. J gave up 2 bases and V 0 bases, and 9 bases lay outside the gene matches. DNA of the CDR3: TGTGCCATCAGTGAGTCGCTAAGACTAGCGATAACCTACGAGCAGTACTTC. It codes for CAISESLRLAITYEQYF.

The chain uses TRBV5-8 and TRBJ2-7; tentatively, D is TRBD1 (6 bases). The germline gives CDR1 SGHTS, CDR2 YDEGEE. Trimming removed 5 bases from V and 6 bases from J, with 21 bases in between. The CDR3 has 15 residues. The CDR3 bases are TGTGCCAGCAGGGGGGTGGCAGGGGCCCTCTCCGAGCAGTACTTC. This gives the protein CASRGVAGALSEQYF.

The rearrangement links TRBV7-2 to TRBJ2-7, with 11 bases lining up with TRBD1. J was trimmed by 4 bases and V by 3 bases; bases with no gene match: 2. The germline V gene has CDR1 SGHTA and CDR2 FQGNSA. CDR3 size: 14 residues. CDR3 nucleotide sequence: TGTGCCAGCAGCTTTGGGACAGGGGGGTACGAGCAGTACTTC. Its translation is CASSFGTGGYEQYF.